One sample yielded the 14 T cell receptor beta chains listed below, sequenced in a study of CD8 T cells in ankylosing spondylitis. In TCRdb, the 5' RACE reads were re-called with MiXCR into one record per CDR3 protein. The sample lists some 250,000 distinct CDR3 sequences, roughly a quarter seen once, with less than 0.75% in the top ten. The sequenced material came from blood, either unsorted or a sorted T cell fraction (not recorded which). Every receptor here comes from a male donor with ankylosing spondylitis or in good health (not recorded which).

Concerning this clonotype itself: In this CDR3 the conserved last residue, phenylalanine or tryptophan, is missing, so a read error is likely. The chain employs TRBV20-1 and TRBJ2-5; perhaps D is TRBD1 or TRBD2 (6 bases each). The CDR3 totals 16 residues. V shed 4 bases and J shed 4 bases, with 22 bases lying between them. CDR1 DFQATT and CDR2 SNEGSKA come from the germline V gene (reference sequence). This CDR3 is CSATPVSGGQRETQYL. DNA for the CDR3: TGCAGTGCTACCCCAGTTAGCGGAGGACAGCGAGAGACCCAGTACCTC.

This clonotype came up a few times. The CDR3, as DNA: TGTGCCAGCTCACCGTCGACAGCCAATCAGCCCCAGCATTTT. This sequence encodes CASSPSTANQPQHF. The rearrangement uses TRBV18 and TRBJ1-5; tentative D call: TRBD1 (5 bases). This CDR3 contains 14 residues. The V end lost 3 bases, the J end lost 3 bases, and 9 bases lay between the germline ends. Germline V gives CDR1 KGHSH, CDR2 LQKENI.

This rearrangement joins TRBV4-1 to TRBJ2-5, with 9 bases aligning to TRBD1. From germline, CDR1 is MGHRA and CDR2 YSYEKL. V lost 0 bases, J lost 12 bases, and 5 bases stayed unmatched. The CDR3 consists of 13 residues. The DNA for the CDR3 is TGCGCCAGCAGCCAAGAATTCAGGGACAGGGAGTACTTC. This codes for CASSQEFRDREYF.

The V and J genes are TRBV12-3 or TRBV12-4 and TRBJ2-5; D remains ambiguous. The CDR3 totals 14 residues. Trimming removed 4 bases from V and 2 bases from J, with 11 bases in between. Here the CDR3 reads CASSSRGLQETQYF. CDR3 nucleotide sequence: TGTGCCAGCAGTTCCCGTGGTTTACAAGAGACCCAGTACTTC.

J is TRBJ2-3 and V is TRBV20-1, with a possible D match to TRBD1 (6 bases). The CDR3 loop spans 12 amino acids. The ends were cut back, 8 bases at V and 1 base at J, with 10 bases in the middle. Germline V CDR1 and CDR2: DFQATT, SNEGSKA (reference sequence). The DNA for the CDR3 is TGCAGTCCTGAGGGGGGCACAGATACGCAGTATTTT. Encoded protein: CSPEGGTDTQYF.

This clonotype was seen at least ten times. The J gene is TRBJ1-5, the V gene TRBV5-6; no clear D. This CDR3 has 14 amino acids. Germline V gene data show CDR1 as SGHDT and CDR2 as YYEEEE. The V and J ends lost 6 bases and 2 bases respectively, with 12 bases between them. The CDR3 coding sequence is TGTGCCAGCACGCTTTACAAGGGCAATCAGCCCCAGCATTTT. This gives the protein CASTLYKGNQPQHF.

The table lists this clonotype with many counts. V usage is TRBV5-1 and J usage is TRBJ1-1; D not certain. Germline CDR1 and CDR2: SGHRS and YFSETQ. The CDR3 sequence is 13 residues long. Between the trimmed V and J ends, which lost 2 bases and 2 bases, there was a span of 7 bases. CDR3 sequence reads: CASSFQLNTEAFF. The CDR3 coding sequence is TGCGCCAGCAGCTTCCAATTAAACACTGAAGCTTTCTTT.

In this sample, this clonotype turned up a few times. The gene calls are TRBV12-3 or TRBV12-4 and TRBJ2-7; 9 bases fit TRBD1. V shed 6 bases and J 3 bases; nucleotides not matched to a gene: 9. The CDR3 covers 15 residues. The CDR3 DNA is TGTGCCAGCAGACCTGGGACAGGGTTCAACTACGAGCAGTACTTC. It specifies CASRPGTGFNYEQYF.

This clonotype was seen a few times. The V and J genes are TRBV7-2 and TRBJ1-2; a possible D gene is TRBD1 (6 bases). This CDR3 comprises 14 residues. Germline-derived CDR1 and CDR2 are SGHTA and FQGNSA. V was shortened by 3 bases and J by 8 bases, with 16 bases between the two germline ends. The CDR3 region has the DNA TGTGCCAGCAGCTTGGGGGGGGCCGTGGGCGGCTACACCTTC. Protein sequence: CASSLGGAVGGYTF.

Comments on this clonotype: A clone one base away is much larger, so this may be a read error. The chain links TRBV29-1 to TRBJ1-2, with D possibly being TRBD1 (5 bases). Germline V gene sequence: CDR1 SQVTM, CDR2 ANQGSEA. V was pared by 3 bases and J by 4 bases, with 21 bases between. The CDR3 is made up of 16 amino acids. CDR3 DNA: TGCAGCGTTGAGGCGCAGGGCAAGGCTTATGTCTATGGCTACACCTTC. This encodes CSVEAQGKAYVYGYTF.

The chain is built from TRBV7-2 and TRBJ2-7; 11 positions agree with TRBD2. J was trimmed by 1 base and V by 1 base; bases with no gene match: 3. This CDR3 region has 16 residues. The germline V gene has CDR1 SGHTA and CDR2 FQGNSA. The CDR3 reads CASSLDWTSGSYEQYF. The CDR3 DNA reads TGTGCCAGCAGCTTAGATTGGACTAGCGGGTCCTACGAGCAGTACTTC.

The chain joins TRBV12-3 or TRBV12-4 to TRBJ2-3; D gene unclear. Between the trimmed V and J ends, which lost 4 bases and 6 bases, there was a span of 8 bases. CDR3 length equals 12 residues. The CDR3 here is CASSSVRDTQYF. In DNA form, the CDR3 reads TGTGCCAGCAGTTCAGTCCGGGATACGCAGTATTTT.

This clonotype was observed many times. J is TRBJ2-1 and V is TRBV12-3 or TRBV12-4, with D hard to call. The CDR3 sequence is 11 residues long. V lost 5 bases and J 15 bases, leaving 14 bases between the germline ends. CDR3 in amino acids: CASSPRVEAFF. CDR3 nucleotides: TGTGCCAGCAGTCCTCGGGTAGAGGCGTTCTTC.

The table lists this clonotype with many counts. This chain joins TRBV20-1 and TRBJ2-7, with D possibly matching TRBD2 (5 bases). Deletions cut 3 bases from V and 5 bases from J, with 14 bases between. The CDR3 consists of 13 residues. Germline CDR1 is DFQATT and CDR2 is SNEGSKA (reference sequence). The CDR3 protein is CSASGLAPDEQYF. In DNA, the CDR3 is TGCAGTGCTAGTGGGCTAGCTCCCGACGAGCAGTACTTC.